This TCR beta chain was found in a study of identical twins. This clonotype was detected only a few times. From the 5' RACE reads, TCRdb called clonotypes with MiXCR, one entry per CDR3 protein. The data show 270,000 or so distinct CDR3 sequences, roughly 8% seen once. Unmatched junction bases numbered 6, after V lost 4 bases and J lost 5 bases. From germline, CDR1 is SGHVS and CDR2 FNYEAQ. CDR3 length: 14 residues. The same specimen was also included in a second study, on yellow fever vaccine responses in identical twins.

This chain connects TRBV7-6 to TRBJ2-7; 9 bases align to TRBD1. This receptor was identified in a woman aged 18-35 years in good health. Material: CD8+ T cells sorted from blood. This CDR3 is CASSSGTGHDEQYF. CDR3 DNA: TGTGCCAGCAGCTCAGGGACAGGGCACGACGAGCAGTACTTC.